This T cell receptor beta chain was identified during a study of CD8 T cells in Susac syndrome. The controls, all healthy donors, were matched for age and sex. It was negative isolation that provided the CD8+ and CD4+ T cells, whereas TEMRA cells were enriched by FACS. The RNA, about 0.45 to 1 ug, was put through reverse transcription using random hexamers. Amplification of the TCR beta CDR3 was carried out by immunoSEQ multiplex PCR, which spanned a total of 54 Vbeta and 13 Jbeta segments. Each CDR3 protein is one row after TCRdb ran MiXCR on the immunoSEQ multiplex PCR reads. The data contain about 200,000 distinct CDR3 sequences, roughly 96% of them singletons. This CDR3 is 13 amino acids long. V shed 1 base and J shed 5 bases, with 6 bases lying between them. Looked up from germline, CDR1 is LGHNA and CDR2 is YSLEER.

J is TRBJ1-5 and V is TRBV4-3; D gene uncertain. The sequence was obtained from a human donor in good health. Sample: CD4+ T cells from PBMCs. The CDR3 reads CASSQASDQPQHF. CDR3 bases: TGCGCCAGCAGCCAAGCCTCTGATCAGCCCCAGCATTTT.